This T cell receptor beta chain stems from a study of regulatory T cells in long-lasting Graves disease. Regarding the study as a whole: Authors noted too few samples as a limitation. Favoring TRBV28, TRBJ1-2 and TRBJ2-5 was a feature seen in persistent disease. Whereas more than 950 public clonotypes were shared by new patients, persistent patients shared more, at 2,500 to 3,000.

Turning to this clonotype: Its matching antigen is unknown.

Combining iRepertoire HTBI primers with Arm-PCR of CDR3 regions, the authors built TCR beta libraries. MiXCR was run by TCRdb on the multiplex PCR reads, yielding one entry per CDR3 protein. The sample lists fewer than 450,000 distinct CDR3 sequences, more than 20% occurring once. The time point was: persistent/refractory GD, antithyroid drugs over 5 years with positive TRAb. RNA from PBMCs was the source of the TCR library. In Xi'an, China, an endocrinology department was the source of patients. The V gene's germline CDR1 is PRHDT and CDR2 FYEKMQ (reference sequence). The CDR3 consists of 17 residues. V lost 3 bases, J lost 4 bases, and 8 bases stayed unmatched.

This TCR came from a female donor with Graves disease. V is TRBV13 and J is TRBJ1-3; 11 bases fit TRBD1. The starting material was peripheral blood mononuclear cells (PBMCs), obtained when the disease was refractory, from a patient treated with antithyroid drugs. The CDR3 loop reads CASSFHGQGAYGNTIYF. CDR3 sequence (DNA): TGTGCCAGCAGCTTCCATGGACAGGGGGCGTACGGAAACACCATATATTTT.